What follows are 25 T cell receptor beta chains derived from one specimen sequenced in a study of blood T cell repertoires in COVID-19. Only in-frame clones appear in the TCRdb table, and some are missing; sequencing was by immunoSEQ multiplex PCR. The sample has some 250,000 clones, around 88% seen once. Sequenced material: PBMCs or T cells enriched from blood (not recorded which). The source of these receptors is a man aged 40-49 years who had recovered from COVID-19.

The chain has TRBV19 and TRBJ2-5; TRBD2 matches 12 bases. This CDR3 comprises 17 residues. Germline CDR1 LNHDA, CDR2 SQIVND (reference sequence). J lost 5 bases, V lost 3 bases, and 10 bases had no gene match. CDR3: CASSISPSGRAGETQYF. The CDR3, as DNA: TGTGCCAGTAGTATTTCGCCTAGCGGGAGGGCCGGGGAGACCCAGTACTTC.

CDR3 sequence: CASSPLTGGLLMNTEAFF. The CDR3, as DNA: TGTGCCAGCTCACCGCTGACAGGGGGACTCCTCATGAACACTGAAGCTTTCTTT. The chain links TRBV18 to TRBJ1-1, with 9 bases lining up with TRBD1. The CDR3 runs 18 residues. The junction had 11 bases not matched to a gene; V was cut back by 3 bases and J by 0 bases. Germline CDR1 reads KGHSH; CDR2 reads LQKENI. Looking up the rest from reference TRBV18 and TRBJ1-1 gives the full variable domain: NAGVMQNPRHLVRRRGQEARLRCSPMKGHSHVYWYRQLPEEGLKFMVYLQKENIIDESGMPKERFSAEFPKEGPSILRIQQVVRGDSAAYFCASSPLTGGLLMNTEAFFGQGTRLTVV.

The V gene is TRBV5-4, the J gene TRBJ2-7, with D possibly being TRBD2 (5 bases). Germline CDR1 is SGHNT and CDR2 is YYREEE (reference sequence). The V gene lost 0 bases and the J gene lost 0 bases, with 7 bases spanning the gap. The CDR3 contains 14 residues. The CDR3: CASSLGGSSYEQYF. The CDR3 nucleotides read TGTGCCAGCAGCTTGGGCGGGTCCTCCTACGAGCAGTACTTC.

The rearrangement links TRBV7-3 to TRBJ2-5; a weak D match, TRBD2 (5 bases). The germline V gene has CDR1 SGHTA and CDR2 FQGTGA. The germline V and J ends were trimmed by 2 bases and 4 bases, with 11 bases remaining between them. The CDR3 is made up of 14 amino acids. CDR3 sequence reads: CASSLAGVGETQYF. The CDR3 DNA is TGTGCCAGCAGCTTAGCGGGCGTCGGAGAGACCCAGTACTTC.

This chain links TRBV27 with TRBJ2-7; the match to TRBD2 covers 13 bases. Germline V gene data show CDR1 as MNHEY and CDR2 as SMNVEV (reference sequence). V lost 4 bases to trimming and J lost 8 bases; unmatched junction nucleotides: 2. This CDR3 is 13 amino acids long. CDR3 region: CASSSGLAGKQYF. The CDR3 bases are TGTGCCAGCAGTTCGGGACTAGCGGGAAAGCAGTACTTC.

The chain is built from TRBV19 and TRBJ2-7; 9 nucleotides line up with TRBD1. With V trimmed by 6 bases and J by 3 bases, 9 bases remained unmatched. The CDR3 runs to 15 residues. Germline V gives CDR1 LNHDA, CDR2 SQIVND (reference sequence). The CDR3 DNA is TGTGCCAGTAGGCCCGGGGGACAGGGCAACTACGAGCAGTACTTC. Amino acid sequence: CASRPGGQGNYEQYF.

V gene TRBV5-1 combines with J gene TRBJ2-7; 13 bases fit TRBD2. Germline V gene lookup returns CDR1 SGHRS and CDR2 YFSETQ. V shed 2 bases, J shed 0 bases, and the junction held 5 bases outside the gene matches. The CDR3 loop spans 17 amino acids. CDR3 amino acids: CASSLGLAGAVSYEQYF. CDR3 sequence (DNA): TGCGCCAGCAGCTTAGGACTAGCGGGAGCGGTCTCCTACGAGCAGTACTTC.

The sample holds a few counts of this clone. This chain links TRBV2 with TRBJ1-6, with TRBD1 matching 10 bases. The CDR3 has 13 amino acids. Trimming took 10 bases from V and 7 from J; bases not matched to a gene: 4. Germline CDR1 is SNHLY and CDR2 is FYNNEI. In nucleotides, the CDR3 is TGTGCCACCCGGACAGGGGGGAATTCACCCCTCCACTTT. It translates to CATRTGGNSPLHF.

The chain recombines TRBV9 with TRBJ1-1; a weak D match, TRBD1 (6 bases). CDR1 is SGDLS, CDR2 YYNGEE, per germline. Trimming removed 2 bases from V and 5 bases from J, with 13 bases in between. This CDR3 contains 14 residues. CDR3 sequence: CASSVRGGLTEAFF. The CDR3 DNA reads TGTGCCAGCAGCGTCCGCGGGGGCCTAACTGAAGCTTTCTTT.

The V call is TRBV7-9, the J call TRBJ1-4; no definite D call. The length of the CDR3 is 13 residues. V was shortened by 5 bases and J by 5 bases, with 9 bases between the two germline ends. The germline gives CDR1 SEHNR, CDR2 FQNEAQ (reference sequence). CDR3 region: CASSTTVNEKLFF. CDR3 nucleotide sequence: TGTGCCAGCAGCACAACCGTAAATGAAAAACTGTTTTTT. The full variable domain, rest sourced from reference TRBV7-9 and TRBJ1-4, is DTGVSQNPRHKITKRGQNVTFRCDPISEHNRLYWYRQTLGQGPEFLTYFQNEAQLEKSRLLSDRFSAERPKGSFSTLEIQRTEQGDSAMYLCASSTTVNEKLFFGSGTQLSVL.

The chain uses TRBV5-8 and TRBJ1-2; 9 nucleotides line up with TRBD1. Germline V lookup: CDR1 SGHTS, CDR2 YDEGEE. The trim removed 7 bases at V and 8 bases at J, leaving 9 bases unmatched. The length of the CDR3 is 13 residues. DNA of the CDR3: TGTGCCAGCGGGACAGGGTTGAGGCGCGGCTACACCTTC. Its protein is CASGTGLRRGYTF.

This clone has a handful of counts. This chain joins TRBV28 and TRBJ1-5; 11 nucleotides line up with TRBD1. After removal of 3 bases from V and 9 bases from J, the junction contained 10 bases not matched to a gene. The V gene's germline CDR1 is MDHEN and CDR2 SYDVKM. CDR3 length: 16 amino acids. In DNA form, the CDR3 reads TGTGCCAGCAGTTTCCGGGACAGGGGGTTTCCGTGGCCCCAGCATTTT. Its translation: CASSFRDRGFPWPQHF.

The chain recombines TRBV5-6 with TRBJ1-1, with 10 bases matching TRBD1. The CDR3 covers 16 residues. CDR1 and CDR2 from the germline V gene are SGHDT and YYEEEE. Trimming cost V 3 bases and J 3 bases; bases outside gene matches: 8. This CDR3 reads CASSSGTGATYTEAFF. The CDR3 coding sequence is TGTGCCAGCAGCTCCGGGACAGGGGCCACATACACTGAAGCTTTCTTT. Filled out from reference TRBV5-6 and TRBJ1-1, the complete variable domain reads DAGVTQSPTHLIKTRGQQVTLRCSPKSGHDTVSWYQQALGQGPQFIFQYYEEEERQRGNFPDRFSGHQFPNYSSELNVNALLLGDSALYLCASSSGTGATYTEAFFGQGTRLTVV.

The chain employs TRBV15 and TRBJ2-2; D is undetermined. Germline-derived CDR1 and CDR2 are LNHNV and YYDKDF (reference sequence). CDR3 length: 13 residues. Trimming took 2 bases from V and 6 from J, leaving 7 bases between them. CDR3 nucleotide sequence: TGTGCCACCAGCAGACCGTTCCCCGGGGAGCTGTTTTTT. As protein: CATSRPFPGELFF.

The chain combines TRBV29-1 with TRBJ2-2, with TRBD1 identical over 7 bases. Trimming removed 8 bases from V and 0 bases from J; junction bases left unmatched: 3. Germline V gene data show CDR1 as SQVTM and CDR2 as ANQGSEA. This CDR3 comprises 13 residues. CDR3 loop: CSSGQPNTGELFF. In DNA, the CDR3 is TGCAGCTCGGGACAGCCGAACACCGGGGAGCTGTTTTTT.

The J gene is TRBJ1-1, the V gene TRBV7-9, with a tentative D call TRBD1 (5 bases). V lost 5 bases and J 2 bases, leaving 15 bases between the germline ends. CDR1 is SEHNR, CDR2 FQNEAQ, per germline (reference sequence). The CDR3 totals 15 residues. The CDR3 bases are TGTGCCAGCAGCATCCGACAGTTAACAAACACTGAAGCTTTCTTT. Encoded protein: CASSIRQLTNTEAFF. The full variable domain, with the rest looked up from reference TRBV7-9 and TRBJ1-1, is DTGVSQNPRHKITKRGQNVTFRCDPISEHNRLYWYRQTLGQGPEFLTYFQNEAQLEKSRLLSDRFSAERPKGSFSTLEIQRTEQGDSAMYLCASSIRQLTNTEAFFGQGTRLTVV.

For this clone: In the same sample, other DNA sequences code for this CDR3. The chain uses TRBV29-1 and TRBJ1-5; 11 bases are a match to TRBD1. V shed 4 bases and J 7 bases; nucleotides not matched to a gene: 3. CDR1 and CDR2 (germline): SQVTM, ANQGSEA. CDR3 length equals 13 residues. The CDR3 DNA follows: TGCAGCGTTGTTGGGACAGGGGGACAGCCCCAGCATTTT. Protein: CSVVGTGGQPQHF.

The chain recombines TRBV20-1 with TRBJ2-3; 8 nucleotides align to TRBD2. With V trimmed by 3 bases and J by 12 bases, 5 bases remained unmatched. Per germline, CDR1 DFQATT and CDR2 SNEGSKA (reference sequence). The CDR3 is 11 amino acids. The CDR3 region has the DNA TGCAGTGCTAGTAGCGGGAAGGCTCAGTATTTT. Translation gives CSASSGKAQYF.

The V and J genes are TRBV6-5 and TRBJ2-7, with a possible D match to TRBD1 (6 bases). CDR3 size: 14 residues. Germline loops: CDR1 MNHEY, CDR2 SVGAGI. V was trimmed by 3 bases and J by 2 bases, leaving 11 bases between them. The CDR3 spells CASSYSRGPYEQYF. In DNA, the CDR3 is TGTGCCAGCAGTTATTCCAGGGGCCCCTACGAGCAGTACTTC.

This chain joins TRBV7-2 and TRBJ2-7; a weak D match, TRBD1 (5 bases). The CDR3 has 14 amino acids. Between the trimmed V and J ends, which lost 0 bases and 3 bases, there was a span of 9 bases. The germline V gene encodes CDR1 SGHTA and CDR2 FQGNSA. CDR3 in DNA: TGTGCCAGCAGCTTAGCGCTAACAGGCTACGAGCAGTACTTC. It encodes CASSLALTGYEQYF.

CDR3 sequence: CASSQVSQGKYEQYF. The DNA for the CDR3 is TGTGCCAGCAGCCAAGTTAGCCAGGGAAAGTACGAGCAGTACTTC. The chain employs TRBV3-1 (or the pseudogene TRBV3-2) and TRBJ2-7, with D perhaps matching TRBD1 (5 bases). Germline V gives CDR1 LGHDT, CDR2 YNNKEL (reference sequence). V gave up 1 base and J gave up 4 bases, with 14 bases separating them. The CDR3 length is 15 residues.

The rearrangement joins TRBV10-2 to TRBJ1-6; no clear D gene. The CDR3 length is 13 residues. Trimming shortened V by 5 bases and J by 4 bases, and 6 bases separated the two germline ends. Germline V gene data show CDR1 as WSHSY and CDR2 as SAAADI. The CDR3 region has the DNA TGCGCCAGCAGTCGAGATTATAATTCACCCCTCCACTTT. This codes for CASSRDYNSPLHF.

The J gene is TRBJ1-3, the V gene TRBV7-9, with TRBD1 identical over 8 bases. Per the germline V gene, CDR1 is SEHNR and CDR2 is FQNEAQ (reference sequence). V dropped 2 bases and J dropped 0; count of bases not matched to a gene: 12. The CDR3 is 19 amino acids. CDR3 in DNA: TGTGCCAGCAGCTTACCGGCAGGGGGCTTTGATTTCTCTGGAAACACCATATATTTT. This translates into CASSLPAGGFDFSGNTIYF. The entire variable domain, with the rest obtained from reference TRBV7-9 and TRBJ1-3, is as follows: DTGVSQNPRHKITKRGQNVTFRCDPISEHNRLYWYRQTLGQGPEFLTYFQNEAQLEKSRLLSDRFSAERPKGSFSTLEIQRTEQGDSAMYLCASSLPAGGFDFSGNTIYFGEGSWLTVV.

The chain carries TRBV12-3 or TRBV12-4 and TRBJ1-2; D is undetermined. The CDR3 loop spans 13 amino acids. Trimming removed 1 base at V and 5 bases at J, with 8 bases between. The CDR3, as DNA: TGTGCCAGCAGTTTAGGTTCAGAATATGGCTACACCTTC. As protein: CASSLGSEYGYTF.

This clone has a single count. The V call is TRBV11-2, the J call TRBJ1-5; D unresolved. Trimming shortened V by 0 bases and J by 6 bases, and 9 bases separated the two germline ends. The CDR3 covers 14 residues. Germline lookup yields CDR1 SGHAT and CDR2 FQNNGV. The CDR3, as DNA: TGTGCCAGCAGCTTAGATCGACATTTTCAGCCCCAGCATTTT. It encodes CASSLDRHFQPQHF.